Below are 32 T cell receptor beta chains sequenced from a single sample in a study of blood T cell repertoires in COVID-19. TCRdb's copy holds only in-frame clones and misses some; the assay was immunoSEQ multiplex PCR. The table includes roughly 85,000 clones, just over 85% detected once. Sample: peripheral blood. These receptors were collected from a man aged 45-65 years with active or convalescent COVID-19.

The V call is TRBV20-1, the J call TRBJ2-2, with TRBD2 matching over 7 bases. Germline CDR1 DFQATT, CDR2 SNEGSKA (reference sequence). The CDR3 length is 14 residues. The V segment lost 3 bases and the J segment 2 bases; nucleotides outside the gene matches: 3. CDR3 residues: CSASRGSNTGELFF. The CDR3 bases are TGCAGTGCTAGTCGCGGGAGTAACACCGGGGAGCTGTTTTTT.

The chain uses TRBV12-3 or TRBV12-4 and TRBJ1-2; weak D call: TRBD1 (6 bases). The CDR3 length is 12 residues. V lost 6 bases and J lost 7, with 12 bases in between. The CDR3 here is CASRTRTVGYTF. The CDR3 DNA reads TGTGCCAGCAGGACACGGACAGTTGGCTACACCTTC.

CDR3 in amino acids: CASSRDSTANYGYTF. CDR3 DNA: TGTGCCAGCAGCCGGGATTCGACGGCAAACTATGGCTACACCTTC. The J gene is TRBJ1-2, the V gene TRBV11-2; D is undetermined. The germline gives CDR1 SGHAT, CDR2 FQNNGV. This CDR3 has 15 amino acids. Trimming removed 5 bases from V and 2 bases from J, with 15 bases in between.

This chain links TRBV2 with TRBJ2-7; no reliable D call. The germline gives CDR1 SNHLY, CDR2 FYNNEI. The V end lost 5 bases, the J end lost 0 bases, and 5 bases lay between the germline ends. The CDR3 sequence is 12 residues long. For the CDR3, the DNA is TGTGCCAGCAGTCCTACCTCCTACGAGCAGTACTTC. It encodes CASSPTSYEQYF.

The chain uses TRBV29-1 and TRBJ2-5; 7 bases fit TRBD2. Germline V gene sequence: CDR1 SQVTM, CDR2 ANQGSEA. Trimming took 7 bases from V and 2 from J; bases not matched to a gene: 13. The length of the CDR3 is 15 residues. The CDR3 region is CSGAGATSSQETQYF. CDR3 nucleotides: TGCAGCGGGGCGGGAGCGACTAGCAGTCAAGAGACCCAGTACTTC.

J is TRBJ1-1 and V is TRBV18; 11 nucleotides line up with TRBD1. In germline, CDR1 is KGHSH, CDR2 LQKENI. The CDR3 has 16 amino acids. V shed 2 bases and J 3 bases; nucleotides not matched to a gene: 5. The CDR3: CASSPRTGGLYTEAFF. CDR3 DNA sequence: TGTGCCAGCTCACCAAGGACAGGGGGCCTCTACACTGAAGCTTTCTTT.

The chain employs TRBV6-5 and TRBJ2-7, with 7 bases lining up with TRBD2. V dropped 6 bases and J dropped 2; count of bases not matched to a gene: 4. CDR1 MNHEY and CDR2 SVGAGI come from the germline V gene. This CDR3 is built from 13 residues. The CDR3 nucleotides read TGTGCCAGCAGCCGGGGGGTTACCTACGAGCAGTACTTC. This encodes CASSRGVTYEQYF.

The chain carries TRBV9 and TRBJ2-3, with TRBD2 as a possible D gene (7 bases). The V end was cut by 4 bases, the J end by 0 bases, with 30 bases between. CDR1 is SGDLS and CDR2 is YYNGEE in the germline V gene. There are 21 residues in the CDR3. The CDR3 spells CASSPGFTGGTGGASTDTQYF. Written as DNA, the CDR3 is TGTGCCAGCAGCCCCGGATTTACCGGAGGAACTGGGGGGGCTAGCACAGATACGCAGTATTTT.

In nucleotides, the CDR3 is TGCAGCGTTGAAGTGAACAGGGTGGGCTATGGCTACACCTTC. Translating gives CSVEVNRVGYGYTF. This chain links TRBV29-1 with TRBJ1-2; the D gene is possibly TRBD1 (6 bases). The ends were cut back, 1 base at V and 4 bases at J, with 13 bases in the middle. The CDR3 is made up of 14 amino acids. CDR1 and CDR2 (germline): SQVTM, ANQGSEA.

This chain joins TRBV18 and TRBJ2-3, with TRBD2 matching over 13 bases. There are 16 residues in the CDR3. V lost 4 bases to trimming and J lost 1 base; unmatched junction nucleotides: 2. Germline CDR1 and CDR2: KGHSH and LQKENI. CDR3 amino acids: CASSRGTSGGTDTQYF. The CDR3 coding sequence is TGTGCCAGCTCACGCGGGACTAGCGGGGGCACAGATACGCAGTATTTT.

The table lists this clone with a count of one. This chain uses TRBV30 with TRBJ2-7; TRBD1 might be the D (5 bases). The CDR3 runs to 13 residues. Per germline, CDR1 GTSNPN and CDR2 SVGIG (reference sequence). V was clipped by 2 bases and J by 3 bases, with 11 bases between them. The CDR3 coding sequence is TGTGCCTGGAGTAGGGGTTTCGGCTACGAGCAGTACTTC. Protein sequence: CAWSRGFGYEQYF. Together with reference TRBV30 and TRBJ2-7, the CDR3 gives the full variable domain: SQTIHQWPATLVQPVGSPLSLECTVEGTSNPNLYWYRQAAGRGLQLLFYSVGIGQISSEVPQNLSASRPQDRQFILSSKKLLLSDSGFYLCAWSRGFGYEQYFGPGTRLTVT.

The chain recombines TRBV3-1 (or the pseudogene TRBV3-2) with TRBJ1-2, with a weak D call TRBD1 (5 bases). Per germline, CDR1 LGHDT and CDR2 YNNKEL (reference sequence). The CDR3 is made up of 15 amino acids. V dropped 0 bases and J dropped 2 bases, with 10 bases sitting between them. The CDR3: CASSQDARANYGYTF. The CDR3 DNA follows: TGTGCCAGCAGCCAAGATGCCAGGGCGAACTATGGCTACACCTTC.

The rearrangement joins TRBV4-2 to TRBJ2-1, with 8 bases matching TRBD2. This CDR3 has 20 amino acids. Germline V gives CDR1 LGHNA, CDR2 YNFKEQ. The V segment lost 2 bases and the J segment 9 bases; nucleotides outside the gene matches: 24. The CDR3: CASSQLNPSSGLTPSSEQFF. Here the CDR3 DNA reads TGTGCCAGCAGCCAACTAAACCCTTCTAGCGGGCTAACCCCCTCCAGTGAGCAGTTCTTC.

This chain uses TRBV19 with TRBJ2-5; 13 positions match TRBD2. Trimming removed 6 bases from V and 1 base from J; junction bases left unmatched: 5. This CDR3 region has 16 residues. Per germline, CDR1 LNHDA and CDR2 SQIVND (reference sequence). CDR3 DNA sequence: TGTGCCAGTAGAAGACTAGCGGGAGGATTCCAAGAGACCCAGTACTTC. It yields the protein CASRRLAGGFQETQYF. Supplemented by reference TRBV19 and TRBJ2-5, the full variable domain reads DGGITQSPKYLFRKEGQNVTLSCEQNLNHDAMYWYRQDPGQGLRLIYYSQIVNDFQKGDIAEGYSVSREKKESFPLTVTSAQKNPTAFYLCASRRLAGGFQETQYFGPGTRLLVL.

This clone turned up a few times. The CDR3 DNA is TGTGCCAGCAGCTTGGGAGGGTTTTCAGGGGCGGTTGGCTACACCTTC. Protein sequence: CASSLGGFSGAVGYTF. The chain uses TRBV5-5 and TRBJ1-2; TRBD1 might be the D (6 bases). The V gene's germline CDR1 is SGHKS and CDR2 YYEKEE (reference sequence). The CDR3 has 16 amino acids. The V end lost 0 bases, the J end lost 7 bases, and 19 bases lay between the germline ends.

This chain links TRBV18 with TRBJ2-7; D not certain. The length of the CDR3 is 12 residues. Germline CDR1 and CDR2: KGHSH and LQKENI. The V gene lost 4 bases and the J gene lost 3 bases, with 7 bases spanning the gap. In DNA, the CDR3 is TGTGCCAGCTCACTCCTTAACTACGAGCAGTACTTC. The encoded protein is CASSLLNYEQYF.

This chain links TRBV7-9 with TRBJ1-2; 9 bases map to TRBD1. The CDR3 has 17 amino acids. The trim removed 5 bases at V and 0 bases at J, leaving 10 bases unmatched. The germline V gene encodes CDR1 SEHNR and CDR2 FQNEAQ (reference sequence). The CDR3 loop is CASSAGTGNLANYGYTF. CDR3 sequence (DNA): TGTGCCAGCAGCGCCGGGACAGGGAACTTAGCTAACTATGGCTACACCTTC.

The chain links TRBV28 to TRBJ2-7, with 7 bases matching TRBD2. Germline CDR1 is MDHEN and CDR2 is SYDVKM. The CDR3 is 15 amino acids. Unmatched junction bases numbered 17, after V lost 10 bases and J lost 5 bases. The CDR3 DNA is TGTGCCACCGACTCTGGGGGGGAGCGGTGGCACGAGCAGTACTTC. Its translation is CATDSGGERWHEQYF.

V is TRBV29-1 and J is TRBJ2-7; tentative D call: TRBD1 (5 bases). V was clipped by 5 bases and J by 2 bases, with 7 bases between them. The CDR3 has 11 residues. The germline V gene encodes CDR1 SQVTM and CDR2 ANQGSEA. Written as DNA, the CDR3 is TGCAGCGTTCAGGGAACCTACGAGCAGTACTTC. This translates into CSVQGTYEQYF.

The V call is TRBV5-1, the J call TRBJ2-5; the match to TRBD1 covers 8 bases. From germline, CDR1 is SGHRS and CDR2 YFSETQ. The trim removed 4 bases at V and 3 bases at J, leaving 5 bases unmatched. The CDR3 runs to 14 residues. The CDR3 is CASSRGTGEETQYF. CDR3 nucleotides: TGCGCCAGCAGCCGTGGGACAGGTGAAGAGACCCAGTACTTC.

Here the CDR3 reads CASSQEDTRASYEQYF. DNA for the CDR3: TGCGCCAGCAGCCAGGAAGACACGCGTGCGTCCTACGAGCAGTACTTC. The chain uses TRBV4-1 and TRBJ2-7, with no clear D. V shed 3 bases and J shed 1 base, with 16 bases lying between them. CDR3 length equals 16 residues. CDR1 is MGHRA and CDR2 is YSYEKL in the germline V gene.

The V and J genes are TRBV9 and TRBJ1-2; 9 bases are shared with TRBD1. Losses at the gene ends were 4 bases for V and 4 bases for J; bases not matched to a gene: 8. The V gene's germline CDR1 is SGDLS and CDR2 YYNGEE. The CDR3 runs to 15 residues. The CDR3 region is CASSTRTGAAYGYTF. The CDR3 region has the DNA TGTGCCAGCAGCACCCGGACAGGGGCGGCCTATGGCTACACCTTC.

V gene TRBV29-1 combines with J gene TRBJ2-5, with D possibly TRBD1 on 6 matching bases. CDR3 length: 13 amino acids. Germline V gene data show CDR1 as SQVTM and CDR2 as ANQGSEA. Trimming left V 3 bases short and J 4 bases short, with 12 bases between. CDR3 bases: TGCAGCGTTGATAGGGGGTCCCCAGAGACCCAGTACTTC. This encodes CSVDRGSPETQYF.

The rearrangement joins TRBV28 to TRBJ1-1, with TRBD1 identical over 11 bases. Germline CDR1 and CDR2: MDHEN and SYDVKM. This CDR3 is 12 amino acids long. Unmatched junction bases numbered 0, after V lost 8 bases and J lost 4 bases. The CDR3 coding sequence is TGTGCCAGCGGGACAGGGGGCACTGAAGCTTTCTTT. It codes for CASGTGGTEAFF.

The V and J genes are TRBV5-6 and TRBJ1-4, with D tentatively TRBD1 (5 bases). V lost 4 bases and J lost 3, with 10 bases in between. Germline V gene data show CDR1 as SGHDT and CDR2 as YYEEEE. The CDR3 spans 14 residues. DNA of the CDR3: TGTGCCAGCAGCAAGGGACTGGCTAATGAAAAACTGTTTTTT. This sequence encodes CASSKGLANEKLFF.

V and J are TRBV19 and TRBJ2-2, with TRBD1 matching over 10 bases. CDR3 length equals 16 residues. Trimming removed 5 bases from V and 6 bases from J; junction bases left unmatched: 9. Germline lookup yields CDR1 LNHDA and CDR2 SQIVND (reference sequence). The CDR3 region has the DNA TGTGCCAGTAGTGTTGTAGGGACAGGGGAACCCGGGGAGCTGTTTTTT. Residues: CASSVVGTGEPGELFF.

The rearrangement links TRBV24-1 to TRBJ2-7; 9 bases match TRBD2. V lost 2 bases to trimming and J lost 3 bases; unmatched junction nucleotides: 7. The CDR3 length is 16 residues. Germline values: CDR1 KGHDR, CDR2 SFDVKD. CDR3 coding DNA: TGTGCCACCAGTGATTCCGGGACTAGCACAATCTACGAGCAGTACTTC. It yields the protein CATSDSGTSTIYEQYF.

This chain joins TRBV5-5 and TRBJ2-7; 7 nucleotides line up with TRBD2. V trimming: 7 bases; J trimming: 1 base; junction bases outside the gene matches: 2. CDR3 size: 12 residues. Germline lookup yields CDR1 SGHKS and CDR2 YYEKEE (reference sequence). CDR3 sequence (DNA): TGTGCCAGCGGGCGGGAGTCCTACGAGCAGTACTTC. This encodes CASGRESYEQYF.

In this sample, this clone turned up a few times. The chain employs TRBV13 and TRBJ2-7; D call uncertain. V lost 1 base and J lost 2, with 9 bases in between. This CDR3 is 14 amino acids long. The V gene's germline CDR1 is PRHDT and CDR2 FYEKMQ (reference sequence). The DNA of the CDR3 is TGTGCCAGCAGCTTAGCTTACAGAGCCTACGAGCAGTACTTC. It is translated as CASSLAYRAYEQYF.

The gene calls are TRBV19 and TRBJ2-3; perhaps TRBD1 as D (6 bases). The V end was cut by 3 bases, the J end by 4 bases, with 17 bases between. CDR1 is LNHDA and CDR2 is SQIVND in the germline V gene (reference sequence). This CDR3 region has 16 residues. Written as DNA, the CDR3 is TGTGCCAGTAGTATTGTGGGGATGGGGGCTCCAGATACGCAGTATTTT. Translated, it gives CASSIVGMGAPDTQYF.

Of note for this clone: Its ends do not fully match the called genes, so a read error is possible. CDR3 in DNA: TGTGCTAGTGGTTTGGAACGGGGGGCACAATACTTC. It yields the protein CASGLERGAQYF. The rearrangement joins TRBV12-5 to TRBJ1-2; D is perhaps TRBD1 (6 bases). CDR3 length: 12 residues. The V gene's germline CDR1 is LGHNT and CDR2 FRNRAP.

The rearrangement joins TRBV15 to TRBJ2-3, with D maybe TRBD1 (5 bases). The CDR3 totals 16 residues. In germline, CDR1 is LNHNV, CDR2 YYDKDF (reference sequence). Trimming cost V 0 bases and J 2 bases, with 12 bases left between them. The CDR3 DNA follows: TGTGCCACCAGCAGAGATTATCTGACAGACACAGATACGCAGTATTTT. It is translated as CATSRDYLTDTDTQYF.